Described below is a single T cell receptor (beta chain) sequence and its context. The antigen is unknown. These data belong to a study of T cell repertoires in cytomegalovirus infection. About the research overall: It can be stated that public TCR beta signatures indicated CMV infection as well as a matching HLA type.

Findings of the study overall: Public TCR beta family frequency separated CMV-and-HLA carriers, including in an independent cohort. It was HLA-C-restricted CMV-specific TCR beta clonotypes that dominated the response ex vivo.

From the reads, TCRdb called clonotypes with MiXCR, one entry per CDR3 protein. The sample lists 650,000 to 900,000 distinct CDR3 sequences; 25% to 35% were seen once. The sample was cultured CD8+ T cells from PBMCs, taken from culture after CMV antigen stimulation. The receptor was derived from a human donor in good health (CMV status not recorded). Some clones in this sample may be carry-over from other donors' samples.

The CDR3 loop is CASRQGRFANTGELFF. As DNA, the CDR3 is TGTGCCAGCAGACAGGGACGGTTCGCGAACACCGGGGAGCTGTTTTTT. The chain employs TRBV11-2 and TRBJ2-2, with D tentatively TRBD1 (6 bases). Germline V gene lookup returns CDR1 SGHAT and CDR2 FQNNGV. The CDR3 extends over 16 amino acids. V shed 6 bases and J shed 0 bases, with 14 bases lying between them.